The T cell receptor beta chain under discussion was sequenced for a study of blood T cell repertoires in COVID-19. Study summary: From T cells, B-cell-depleted T cells, or PBMCs came the material, which was cDNA or gDNA.

Under the authors' procedure: Using reference gene primer amplification, nucleated cell counts were estimated. Using immunoSEQ multiplex PCR, the repertoire was profiled, and TCRdb retains in-frame clones only, with some absent. V, J and clone size are taken as reported in that table, and D and trimming were inferred from the DNA itself. The sample has roughly 150,000 clones; 70% to 90% are singletons. The clonotype was recovered from a woman between 45 and 65 years old with COVID-19, enrolled during active disease. Sequencing was carried out using peripheral blood.

DNA for the CDR3: TGTGCCAGCAGTCTCGGGAGCGGGGGGGCCGTGGGGACCCAGTACTTC. Amino acids: CASSLGSGGAVGTQYF. The rearrangement links TRBV2 to TRBJ2-5, with 10 bases identical to TRBD2. The ends lost 5 bases at V and 7 bases at J; junction bases unmatched: 13. This CDR3 has 16 residues. Germline V lookup: CDR1 SNHLY, CDR2 FYNNEI.